This T cell receptor (beta chain) emerged from a study of radiation and T cells in renal cell carcinoma. Trimming left V 1 base short and J 1 base short, with 11 bases between. CDR1 is SGDLS and CDR2 is YYNGEE in the germline V gene. The CDR3 runs to 15 residues. Time point here: baseline pretreatment blood. Sample treatment: 15 Gy SBRT to primary tumor, nephrectomy 4 weeks later. Serial blood draws occurred at baseline and 2 and 4 weeks post-SBRT. The method was immunoSEQ multiplex PCR; TCRdb's version includes in-frame clones alone and lacks a portion of them. The data contain 130,000 to 150,000 clones, approximately 91% of them seen just once; the ten biggest clones take up about 12%. This clone was recorded once.

This clonotype was obtained from a woman in her forties or fifties with renal cell carcinoma. Material: blood, obtained from a patient whose treatment included radiotherapy and nephrectomy. The rearrangement links TRBV9 to TRBJ1-1; D gene uncertain. The CDR3 DNA follows: TGTGCCAGCAGCGTACAGTGGGGAAGGAACACTGAAGCTTTCTTT. The encoded protein is CASSVQWGRNTEAFF.